This section outlines one T cell receptor beta chain sequence together with its context. The J segment lost 6 bases and the V segment lost 3 bases, leaving 10 bases of the junction unmatched. The CDR3 spans 15 residues. CDR1 is KGHSH and CDR2 is LQKENI in the germline V gene. The data stem from a study of blood T cell repertoires in COVID-19. Study as a whole: The study drew acute and convalescent COVID-19 samples from the United States, Italy and Spain.

Original data processing: Amplification from reference gene primers served as the basis for estimated nucleated cell counts. Method: immunoSEQ multiplex PCR; TCRdb's copy keeps in-frame clones and lacks some. V and J calls and clone size follow that table, whereas D and trimming were derived from the DNA. The profile shows some 380,000 clones, 81% of them singletons. The genes are TRBV18 and TRBJ1-1, with 7 bases lining up with TRBD1. The TCR comes from a human donor with acute or convalescent COVID-19. The donor label of this sample is uncertain. Sequences were obtained from peripheral blood. The CDR3 DNA is TGTGCCAGCTCACCTCTCAGGGGGTTGTCGGCTGAAGCTTTCTTT. Translation gives CASSPLRGLSAEAFF.